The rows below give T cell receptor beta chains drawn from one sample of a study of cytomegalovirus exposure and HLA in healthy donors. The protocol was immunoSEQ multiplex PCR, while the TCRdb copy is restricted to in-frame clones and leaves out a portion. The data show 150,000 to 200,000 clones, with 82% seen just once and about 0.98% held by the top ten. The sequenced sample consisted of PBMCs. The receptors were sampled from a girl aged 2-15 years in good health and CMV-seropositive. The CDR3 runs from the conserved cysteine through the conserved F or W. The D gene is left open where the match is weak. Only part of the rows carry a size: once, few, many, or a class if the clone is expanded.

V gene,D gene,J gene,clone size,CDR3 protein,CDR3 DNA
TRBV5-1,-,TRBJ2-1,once,CASTRLAASSYNEQFF,TGCGCCAGCACGCGTCTAGCAGCTAGCTCCTACAATGAGCAGTTCTTC
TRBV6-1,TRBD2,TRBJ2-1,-,CASSDGLAGANEQFF,TGTGCCAGCAGTGATGGACTAGCGGGCGCCAATGAGCAGTTCTTC
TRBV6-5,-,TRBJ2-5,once,CASSYRGRGQETQYF,TGTGCCAGCAGTTACCGTGGCCGGGGACAAGAGACCCAGTACTTC
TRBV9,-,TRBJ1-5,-,CASSVKPGPNQPQHF,TGTGCCAGCAGCGTTAAGCCAGGCCCTAATCAGCCCCAGCATTTT
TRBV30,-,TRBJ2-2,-,CAWIKRWNTGELFF,TGTGCCTGGATTAAACGGTGGAACACCGGGGAGCTGTTTTTT
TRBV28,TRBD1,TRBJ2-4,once,CASSPRGIGNIQYF,TGTGCCAGCAGTCCCAGGGGGATAGGAAACATTCAGTACTTC
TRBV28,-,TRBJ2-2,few,CASRQSNTGELFF,TGTGCCAGCAGGCAGTCTAACACCGGGGAGCTGTTTTTT
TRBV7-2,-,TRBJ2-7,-,CASSLQGTVAYEQYF,TGTGCCAGCAGCTTACAGGGGACGGTGGCCTACGAGCAGTACTTC
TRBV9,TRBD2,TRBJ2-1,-,CASSGLVAGYNEQFF,TGTGCCAGCAGCGGACTAGTAGCGGGCTACAATGAGCAGTTCTTC
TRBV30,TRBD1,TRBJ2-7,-,CAWTSGTAYEQYF,TGTGCCTGGACCTCCGGGACAGCGTACGAGCAGTACTTC
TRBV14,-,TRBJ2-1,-,CASSPGHYNEQFF,TGTGCCAGCAGCCCTGGCCACTACAATGAGCAGTTCTTC
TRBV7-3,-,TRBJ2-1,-,CASSPGTGTYNEQFF,TGTGCCAGCAGCCCCGGTACAGGGACCTACAATGAGCAGTTCTTC
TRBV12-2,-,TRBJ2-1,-,CASRLGGRAYNEQFF,TGTGCAAGTCGCTTAGGCGGGAGGGCCTACAATGAGCAGTTCTTC
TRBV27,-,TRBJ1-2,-,CASSLLFGYGYTF,TGTGCCAGCAGTTTATTATTCGGCTATGGCTACACCTTC
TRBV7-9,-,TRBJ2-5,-,CASSPPLRETQYF,TGTGCCAGCAGCCCACCCCTCCGGGAGACCCAGTACTTC
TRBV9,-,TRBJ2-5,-,CASSVAAGRGETQYF,TGTGCCAGCAGCGTAGCCGCCGGGCGCGGGGAGACCCAGTACTTC
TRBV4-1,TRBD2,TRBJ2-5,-,CASSQEGLAGGGVETQYF,TGCGCCAGCAGCCAAGAGGGTTTAGCGGGAGGGGGGGTGGAGACCCAGTACTTC
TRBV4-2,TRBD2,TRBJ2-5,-,CASSPGTSGTQETQYF,TGTGCCAGCAGCCCGGGGACTAGCGGCACCCAAGAGACCCAGTACTTC
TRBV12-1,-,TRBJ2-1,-,CASSPAGLAGDNEQFF,TGTGCCAGCAGCCCAGCGGGACTAGCGGGAGACAATGAGCAGTTCTTC
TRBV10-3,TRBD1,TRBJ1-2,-,CAISDQGAANYGYTF,TGTGCCATCAGTGATCAGGGGGCGGCTAACTATGGCTACACCTTC
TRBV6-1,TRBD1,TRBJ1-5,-,CASRESQGASNQPQHF,TGTGCCAGCAGGGAATCCCAGGGGGCTAGCAATCAGCCCCAGCATTTT
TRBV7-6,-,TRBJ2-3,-,CASRPLASDTQYF,TGTGCCAGCAGACCACTAGCTTCCGATACGCAGTATTTT
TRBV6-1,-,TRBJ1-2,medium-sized,CASSEATGGADGYTF,TGTGCCAGCAGTGAAGCAACGGGAGGGGCTGATGGCTACACCTTC
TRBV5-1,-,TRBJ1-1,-,CASSWSTGLNTEAFF,TGCGCCAGCAGCTGGAGCACAGGTTTGAACACTGAAGCTTTCTTT
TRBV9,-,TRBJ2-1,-,CASSGGDSSSYNEQFF,TGTGCCAGCAGCGGAGGGGACTCCAGCTCCTACAATGAGCAGTTCTTC
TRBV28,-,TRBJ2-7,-,CASSPPHRTVTYEQYF,TGTGCCAGCAGTCCTCCCCATCGGACAGTAACCTACGAGCAGTACTTC
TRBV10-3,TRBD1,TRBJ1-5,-,CAISEGTGNQPQHF,TGTGCCATCAGTGAGGGGACAGGGAATCAGCCCCAGCATTTT